This passage covers 22 T cell receptor beta chains from one sample sequenced in a study of control samples from healthy donors and cancer patients. Measured with immunoSEQ multiplex PCR; TCRdb has only the in-frame clones, and not every one. The sample holds around 59,000 clones, 92% seen once. Sequenced input: PBMCs. The receptor set was obtained from a man in his forties with colorectal cancer.

The rearrangement joins TRBV7-9 to TRBJ2-5; TRBD2 matches at 14 bases. The V and J ends lost 5 bases and 2 bases, in that order; junction bases with no gene match: 7. Germline values: CDR1 SEHNR, CDR2 FQNEAQ (reference sequence). The CDR3 has 17 residues. The CDR3 spells CASSPKRLAGGQETQYF. DNA for the CDR3: TGTGCCAGCAGCCCAAAGAGACTAGCGGGGGGGCAAGAGACCCAGTACTTC. Looking up the rest from reference TRBV7-9 and TRBJ2-5 gives the full variable domain: DTGVSQNPRHKITKRGQNVTFRCDPISEHNRLYWYRQTLGQGPEFLTYFQNEAQLEKSRLLSDRFSAERPKGSFSTLEIQRTEQGDSAMYLCASSPKRLAGGQETQYFGPGTRLLVL.

V is TRBV3-1 (or the pseudogene TRBV3-2) and J is TRBJ2-2, with D hard to call. Germline V gives CDR1 LGHDT, CDR2 YNNKEL (reference sequence). CDR3 length equals 13 residues. V dropped 2 bases and J dropped 6 bases, with 7 bases sitting between them. CDR3 DNA: TGTGCCAGCAGCCAACGTGCATCCGGGGAGCTGTTTTTT. This sequence encodes CASSQRASGELFF.

The chain couples TRBV9 to TRBJ2-2; D is possibly TRBD1 or TRBD2 (6 bases each). V gave up 0 bases and J gave up 0 bases, with 15 bases separating them. This CDR3 is built from 18 residues. Germline CDR1 reads SGDLS; CDR2 reads YYNGEE. The DNA for the CDR3 is TGTGCCAGCAGCGTAGCGGGGCTAGGGGGGTCGAACACCGGGGAGCTGTTTTTT. This gives the protein CASSVAGLGGSNTGELFF.

This chain uses TRBV6-5 with TRBJ1-2, with 7 nucleotides matching TRBD1. This CDR3 is 16 amino acids long. V gave up 4 bases and J gave up 8 bases; unmatched junction bases: 16. CDR1 is MNHEY, CDR2 SVGAGI, per germline. The CDR3 loop reads CASSCALGQALCGYTF. In DNA form, the CDR3 reads TGTGCCAGCAGTTGCGCCCTAGGACAGGCCCTTTGCGGCTACACCTTC.

V and J are TRBV6-5 and TRBJ2-7; 7 bases fit TRBD2. The CDR3 is 15 residues long. Germline V gene lookup returns CDR1 MNHEY and CDR2 SVGAGI. The V gene end was trimmed by 0 bases and the J gene end by 3 bases; junction bases not matched to a gene: 5. The CDR3 sequence: CASSYSLGGGYEQYF. In DNA, the CDR3 is TGTGCCAGCAGTTACTCTCTGGGGGGGGGCTACGAGCAGTACTTC.

This clone was detected a few times. The rearrangement joins TRBV2 to TRBJ1-3, with TRBD1 matching 7 bases. This CDR3 is built from 15 residues. The J segment lost 3 bases and the V segment lost 5 bases, leaving 7 bases of the junction unmatched. The germline V gene has CDR1 SNHLY and CDR2 FYNNEI. CDR3 nucleotide sequence: TGTGCCAGCAGTTGGTCAGGGGGAAGTGGAAACACCATATATTTT. Its translation is CASSWSGGSGNTIYF.

The rearrangement uses TRBV12-3 or TRBV12-4 and TRBJ2-7; no reliable D call. Deletions cut 2 bases from V and 5 bases from J, with 10 bases between. The CDR3 loop spans 13 amino acids. CDR3 sequence reads: CASSLSGPNEQYF. CDR3 nucleotides: TGTGCCAGCAGTTTAAGTGGGCCGAACGAGCAGTACTTC.

V gene TRBV7-2 combines with J gene TRBJ1-5, with TRBD1 as a possible D gene (5 bases). The germline V gene has CDR1 SGHTA and CDR2 FQGNSA. This CDR3 is built from 15 residues. The ends were cut back, 4 bases at V and 9 bases at J, with 19 bases in the middle. CDR3 sequence (DNA): TGTGCCAGCAGCTCACTACAGGCCCCAGGGTGGCCCCAGCATTTT. Its translation is CASSSLQAPGWPQHF.

The chain uses TRBV9 and TRBJ2-3; D is unresolved. The CDR3 is 15 amino acids. CDR1 is SGDLS, CDR2 YYNGEE, per germline. Trimming took 1 base from V and 0 from J, leaving 9 bases between them. The DNA of the CDR3 is TGTGCCAGCAGCGTAACGTTTGCAAGCACAGATACGCAGTATTTT. Encoded protein: CASSVTFASTDTQYF. Variable domain in full (rest from reference TRBV9 and TRBJ2-3): DSGVTQTPKHLITATGQRVTLRCSPRSGDLSVYWYQQSLDQGLQFLIQYYNGEERAKGNILERFSAQQFPDLHSELNLSSLELGDSALYFCASSVTFASTDTQYFGPGTRLTVL.

V and J are TRBV6-1 and TRBJ2-7; 7 bases are a match to TRBD1. This CDR3 spans 16 amino acids. Germline loops: CDR1 MNHNS, CDR2 SASEGT. After removal of 1 base from V and 4 bases from J, the junction contained 10 bases not matched to a gene. The CDR3 nucleotides read TGTGCCAGCAGTGAAGTGGGGGACAGCCCCGTTTACGAGCAGTACTTC. Translated, it gives CASSEVGDSPVYEQYF.

The chain couples TRBV3-1 (or the pseudogene TRBV3-2) to TRBJ2-5; tentatively, D is TRBD2 (6 bases). V was trimmed by 0 bases and J by 7 bases, leaving 24 bases between them. The V gene's germline CDR1 is LGHDT and CDR2 YNNKEL (reference sequence). There are 18 residues in the CDR3. In DNA form, the CDR3 reads TGTGCCAGCAGCCAAGATCGCCTAGCGCCGAATCGGAAGGGGACCCAGTACTTC. This gives the protein CASSQDRLAPNRKGTQYF.

This clone was detected once. This chain uses TRBV5-6 with TRBJ1-1, with a possible D match to TRBD1 (5 bases). The V and J ends lost 1 base and 1 base respectively, with 14 bases between them. This CDR3 is built from 16 residues. From germline, CDR1 is SGHDT and CDR2 YYEEEE. This CDR3 is CASSLWGVLRNTEAFF. The DNA of the CDR3 is TGTGCCAGCAGCTTGTGGGGGGTTCTGCGGAACACTGAAGCTTTCTTT.

V gene TRBV5-1 combines with J gene TRBJ1-2, with 10 bases fitting TRBD1. The CDR3 has 16 residues. Unmatched junction bases numbered 8, after V lost 0 bases and J lost 6 bases. CDR1 is SGHRS, CDR2 YFSETQ, per germline. The CDR3: CASSLAMGQGSDGYTF. The CDR3 region has the DNA TGCGCCAGCAGCTTGGCGATGGGACAGGGGAGTGATGGCTACACCTTC.

The chain combines TRBV4-1 with TRBJ2-5; D tentatively reads TRBD1 or TRBD2 (5 bases each). The CDR3 totals 12 residues. V was pared by 0 bases and J by 9 bases, with 8 bases between. Germline V lookup: CDR1 MGHRA, CDR2 YSYEKL. CDR3 region: CASSQDLGAQYF. The CDR3 DNA is TGCGCCAGCAGCCAAGATCTGGGGGCCCAGTACTTC.

The rearrangement joins TRBV12-3 or TRBV12-4 to TRBJ1-2, with D possibly matching TRBD1 (6 bases). Trimming cost V 5 bases and J 10 bases, with 11 bases left between them. The CDR3 length is 11 residues. The CDR3 DNA reads as TGTGCCAGCAGTCTCACAGGGTCCTACACCTTC. This codes for CASSLTGSYTF.

The chain is built from TRBV6-5 and TRBJ2-1; TRBD2 aligns across 11 bases. Germline values: CDR1 MNHEY, CDR2 SVGAGI. There are 15 residues in the CDR3. V gave up 5 bases and J gave up 4 bases; unmatched junction bases: 4. The CDR3 is CASSLLAGAYNEQFF. DNA for the CDR3: TGTGCCAGCAGTCTACTAGCGGGGGCGTACAATGAGCAGTTCTTC.

This rearrangement joins TRBV18 to TRBJ1-1, with no clear D. V shed 0 bases and J shed 0 bases, with 11 bases lying between them. Germline-derived CDR1 and CDR2 are KGHSH and LQKENI. CDR3 length equals 16 residues. CDR3 sequence: CASSPPARQVNTEAFF. The CDR3 nucleotides read TGTGCCAGCTCACCACCGGCTCGGCAGGTGAACACTGAAGCTTTCTTT.

The rearrangement uses TRBV14 and TRBJ2-1; 10 bases agree with TRBD2. CDR1 SGHDN and CDR2 FVKESK come from the germline V gene. The CDR3 is made up of 14 amino acids. Trimming at V came to 9 bases and at J to 3 bases, leaving 5 bases not matched to a gene. The CDR3 here is CASSQRGGYNEQFF. The CDR3 DNA is TGTGCCAGTTCGCAGCGGGGGGGCTACAATGAGCAGTTCTTC.

V usage is TRBV6-1 and J usage is TRBJ1-2, with a tentative D call TRBD1 (5 bases). The ends were cut back, 6 bases at V and 4 bases at J, with 15 bases in the middle. CDR3 length equals 14 residues. The germline gives CDR1 MNHNS, CDR2 SASEGT. As DNA, the CDR3 is TGTGCCAGCAGCTCGGGGGGATCGGGCTATGGCTACACCTTC. Protein: CASSSGGSGYGYTF.

V is TRBV6-5 and J is TRBJ1-1, with TRBD1 identical over 7 bases. The CDR3 covers 14 residues. V lost 2 bases to trimming and J lost 7 bases; unmatched junction nucleotides: 7. Per germline, CDR1 MNHEY and CDR2 SVGAGI. CDR3 nucleotides: TGTGCCAGCAGTTACACAGGGGCTTATTTTGAAGCTTTCTTT. It codes for CASSYTGAYFEAFF.

The rearrangement uses TRBV25-1 and TRBJ1-2; D gene uncertain. Per germline, CDR1 MGHDK and CDR2 SYGVNS. Trimming stripped 5 bases from V and 10 bases from J, with 17 bases between. There are 13 residues in the CDR3. The CDR3, as DNA: TGTGCCAGCAGTCCTAGTCCCAGCCCATCCTACACCTTC. It is translated as CASSPSPSPSYTF.

The V and J genes are TRBV12-3 or TRBV12-4 and TRBJ1-2; no clear D gene. This CDR3 has 12 residues. Trimming left V 1 base short and J 4 bases short, with 4 bases between. The CDR3, as DNA: TGTGCCAGCAGTTTAGATGGCTATGGCTACACCTTC. Its protein product is CASSLDGYGYTF.